What follows are 31 T cell receptor beta chains derived from one specimen sequenced in a study of CD8+ T cells in alopecia areata. The sequencing template was cDNA reverse transcribed from extracted RNA. The table came from immunoSEQ multiplex PCR; TCRdb's copy has only in-frame clones and leaves some out. Of 140,000 to 150,000 clones in the sample, about 47% are singletons; the top ten hold less than 1%. The material sequenced was CD4+ T cells sorted from blood, taken at week 0. All receptors come from a human donor with alopecia areata.

V usage is TRBV7-2 and J usage is TRBJ1-2; D unresolved. Per the germline V gene, CDR1 is SGHTA and CDR2 is FQGNSA. The V end lost 5 bases, the J end lost 8 bases, and 21 bases lay between the germline ends. The CDR3 is 15 amino acids. The CDR3 coding sequence is TGTGCCAGCAGCCAATACGTCCTAACAGCCAGCGGCTACACCTTC. This encodes CASSQYVLTASGYTF.

The table lists this clone with a count of one. The gene calls are TRBV9 and TRBJ2-5, with D perhaps matching TRBD1 or TRBD2 (5 bases each). This CDR3 spans 12 amino acids. The V end lost 4 bases, the J end lost 3 bases, and 7 bases lay between the germline ends. CDR1 and CDR2 from the germline V gene are SGDLS and YYNGEE. The CDR3 DNA reads as TGTGCCAGCAGCTTGGGGGAAGAGACCCAGTACTTC. Encoded protein: CASSLGEETQYF.

The chain joins TRBV7-2 to TRBJ2-5; the D gene is possibly TRBD2 (5 bases). The CDR3 is made up of 15 amino acids. The V end was cut by 5 bases, the J end by 5 bases, with 18 bases between. Germline V gives CDR1 SGHTA, CDR2 FQGNSA. CDR3 DNA sequence: TGTGCCAGCAGCACCCTTAGCAGCGGTGCGGAGACCCAGTACTTC. Residues: CASSTLSSGAETQYF.

This clone was picked up a small number of times. The gene calls are TRBV29-1 and TRBJ2-3; no reliable D call. CDR3 length: 12 residues. Trimming took off 7 bases at V and 8 bases at J, with 16 bases between the two ends. Germline V lookup: CDR1 SQVTM, CDR2 ANQGSEA. The CDR3 coding sequence is TGCAGCGCCACGGCCCGGTCGACTACGCAGTATTTT. It yields the protein CSATARSTTQYF.

This clone was recorded a few times. This chain uses TRBV9 with TRBJ1-5; D remains unclear. V gave up 4 bases and J gave up 0 bases, with 14 bases separating them. This CDR3 has 16 residues. CDR1 and CDR2 (germline): SGDLS, YYNGEE. CDR3 DNA: TGTGCCAGCAGCCGAGGCCCATTTAATAGCAATCAGCCCCAGCATTTT. It codes for CASSRGPFNSNQPQHF.

The chain recombines TRBV19 with TRBJ2-3; D is unclear. V lost 5 bases and J 3 bases, leaving 6 bases between the germline ends. CDR3 length: 12 residues. Germline CDR1 and CDR2: LNHDA and SQIVND (reference sequence). The CDR3 sequence: CASSLTTDTQYF. CDR3 bases: TGTGCCAGTAGTCTGACGACAGATACGCAGTATTTT.

The V call is TRBV30, the J call TRBJ2-2; weak D call: TRBD2 (5 bases). The V end lost 8 bases, the J end lost 2 bases, and 15 bases lay between the germline ends. The CDR3 consists of 14 residues. Germline assignment: CDR1 GTSNPN and CDR2 SVGIG (reference sequence). Here the CDR3 DNA reads TGTGCCGGCAAGCTCGGGATTAACACCGGGGAGCTGTTTTTT. Its protein product is CAGKLGINTGELFF.

Turning to this clone: One junction end disagrees with the germline gene, perhaps due to a read error. The chain employs TRBV18 and TRBJ2-7, with D perhaps matching TRBD1 or TRBD2 (7 bases each). Germline V gene lookup returns CDR1 KGHSH and CDR2 LQKENI. The CDR3 contains 15 residues. The CDR3 DNA follows: TGTGCCAGCTCTCCACCAGCGGGACAGAACTACGAGCAGTACTTC. Amino acids: CASSPPAGQNYEQYF.

The chain combines TRBV6-5 with TRBJ2-2; the D is unclear. Germline V gives CDR1 MNHEY, CDR2 SVGAGI. The CDR3 has 14 residues. Between the trimmed V and J ends, which lost 7 bases and 1 base, there was a span of 10 bases. The DNA of the CDR3 is TGTGCCAGCATCACTGGACGGAACACCGGGGAGCTGTTTTTT. It encodes CASITGRNTGELFF.

V usage is TRBV30 and J usage is TRBJ1-1; no definite D call. This CDR3 contains 13 residues. V dropped 8 bases and J dropped 5 bases, with 18 bases sitting between them. Germline lookup yields CDR1 GTSNPN and CDR2 SVGIG (reference sequence). Here the CDR3 reads CARERQSGTEAFF. The CDR3 nucleotides are TGTGCCAGAGAGAGGCAGAGTGGGACTGAAGCTTTCTTT.

This clone appeared a few times. CDR3 region: CSVRTSGSFSTDTQYF. The CDR3, as DNA: TGCAGCGTTCGGACTAGCGGGAGCTTTAGCACAGATACGCAGTATTTT. This chain uses TRBV29-1 with TRBJ2-3; TRBD2 matches at 13 bases. CDR1 is SQVTM and CDR2 is ANQGSEA in the germline V gene. The trim removed 5 bases at V and 0 bases at J, leaving 5 bases unmatched. This CDR3 contains 16 residues.

The CDR3 spells CSPPLPRGDEKLFF. The CDR3 region has the DNA TGCAGCCCCCCCCTCCCTCGCGGGGATGAAAAACTGTTTTTT. This chain uses TRBV29-1 with TRBJ1-4; D remains unclear. The CDR3 is made up of 14 amino acids. The germline gives CDR1 SQVTM, CDR2 ANQGSEA. Trimming left V 8 bases short and J 6 bases short, with 19 bases between.

J is TRBJ1-2 and V is TRBV5-4; no clear D gene. The CDR3 consists of 14 residues. The germline V and J ends were trimmed by 3 bases and 0 bases, with 9 bases remaining between them. Germline CDR1 reads SGHNT; CDR2 reads YYREEE (reference sequence). The CDR3 here is CASSYGRSNYGYTF. The CDR3 DNA is TGTGCCAGCAGCTATGGACGGTCTAACTATGGCTACACCTTC.

V gene TRBV6-5 combines with J gene TRBJ2-5, with a possible D match to TRBD1 (6 bases). With 9 bases removed from V and 4 bases from J, the gap between germline ends came to 15 bases. The germline CDR1 and CDR2 sequences are MNHEY and SVGAGI. This CDR3 has 13 amino acids. The DNA of the CDR3 is TGTGCCAGTAGACAGGCAAAGGGAGAGACCCAGTACTTC. Amino acids: CASRQAKGETQYF.

The rearrangement uses TRBV28 and TRBJ1-1, with D possibly being TRBD1 (5 bases). Germline CDR1 reads MDHEN; CDR2 reads SYDVKM. This CDR3 is 13 amino acids long. V gave up 5 bases and J gave up 5 bases, with 12 bases separating them. The CDR3 region is CASSPAGRTEAFF. DNA for the CDR3: TGTGCCAGCAGTCCGGCAGGGAGGACTGAAGCTTTCTTT.

CDR3 nucleotide sequence: TGTGCCAGCAGAGGTAGCGGAAGCACAGATACGCAGTATTTT. Translation gives CASRGSGSTDTQYF. The chain has TRBV28 and TRBJ2-3; possible D gene TRBD2, 6 bases. The V end lost 6 bases, the J end lost 0 bases, and 10 bases lay between the germline ends. CDR3 size: 14 residues. Germline V lookup: CDR1 MDHEN, CDR2 SYDVKM.

The V and J genes are TRBV5-1 and TRBJ1-2; a possible D gene is TRBD1 (5 bases). The CDR3 spans 16 residues. Germline V gene lookup returns CDR1 SGHRS and CDR2 YFSETQ. The V gene lost 4 bases and the J gene lost 0 bases, with 16 bases spanning the gap. The DNA for the CDR3 is TGCGCCAGCAGCGTAACTACAGGATTCTCTAACTATGGCTACACCTTC. It yields the protein CASSVTTGFSNYGYTF. The complete variable domain, with remaining parts taken from reference TRBV5-1 and TRBJ1-2, reads KAGVTQTPRYLIKTRGQQVTLSCSPISGHRSVSWYQQTPGQGLQFLFEYFSETQRNKGNFPGRFSGRQFSNSRSEMNVSTLELGDSALYLCASSVTTGFSNYGYTFGSGTRLTVV.

This chain uses TRBV4-1 with TRBJ2-2; a possible D gene is TRBD2 (5 bases). Trimming stripped 0 bases from V and 3 bases from J, with 14 bases between. Germline V gene sequence: CDR1 MGHRA, CDR2 YSYEKL. This CDR3 spans 17 amino acids. CDR3 in amino acids: CASSQDPPGSYTGELFF. For the CDR3, the DNA is TGCGCCAGCAGCCAAGATCCTCCGGGGTCCTACACCGGGGAGCTGTTTTTT.

This clone was counted between two and nine times. The chain uses TRBV2 and TRBJ1-5, with D possibly being TRBD1 (6 bases). V was shortened by 6 bases and J by 4 bases, with 13 bases between the two germline ends. This CDR3 is 14 amino acids long. CDR1 and CDR2 from the germline V gene are SNHLY and FYNNEI. The CDR3 sequence: CASRGGGQNQPQHF. For the CDR3, the DNA is TGTGCCAGCAGAGGAGGGGGGCAAAATCAGCCCCAGCATTTT.

The chain is built from TRBV19 and TRBJ2-7; TRBD2 agrees at 9 bases. Germline V CDR1 and CDR2: LNHDA, SQIVND (reference sequence). J was trimmed by 2 bases and V by 5 bases; bases with no gene match: 13. The CDR3 totals 17 residues. This chain's CDR3 is CASSFLPGAGGPYEQYF. For the CDR3, the DNA is TGTGCCAGTAGTTTCCTCCCGGGAGCGGGAGGACCCTACGAGCAGTACTTC.

This clone turned up a few times. This chain joins TRBV7-2 and TRBJ2-4, with 12 bases fitting TRBD2. The CDR3 extends over 15 amino acids. V was pared by 2 bases and J by 9 bases, with 5 bases of the junction left unmatched. Germline lookup yields CDR1 SGHTA and CDR2 FQGNSA. CDR3 sequence reads: CASSLSGGLAGIQYF. Here the CDR3 DNA reads TGTGCCAGCAGCTTATCTGGGGGACTAGCGGGCATTCAGTACTTC.

The J gene is TRBJ1-2, the V gene TRBV18; D is perhaps TRBD1 (6 bases). The CDR3 is 15 amino acids. The germline gives CDR1 KGHSH, CDR2 LQKENI. V was shortened by 3 bases and J by 3 bases, with 14 bases between the two germline ends. CDR3 in DNA: TGTGCCAGCTCACCCAGAACTGAGGGGGACTATGGCTACACCTTC. Translated: CASSPRTEGDYGYTF. The full variable domain, with the rest looked up from reference TRBV18 and TRBJ1-2, is NAGVMQNPRHLVRRRGQEARLRCSPMKGHSHVYWYRQLPEEGLKFMVYLQKENIIDESGMPKERFSAEFPKEGPSILRIQQVVRGDSAAYFCASSPRTEGDYGYTFGSGTRLTVV.

The chain has TRBV29-1 and TRBJ2-1; no reliable D call. CDR1 is SQVTM and CDR2 is ANQGSEA in the germline V gene. Deletions cut 8 bases from V and 6 bases from J, with 23 bases between. CDR3 length: 15 residues. The CDR3 DNA is TGCAGCACGAACTGGGGATCCACCCTCTCCAATGAGCAGTTCTTC. Translated, it gives CSTNWGSTLSNEQFF.

The rearrangement joins TRBV25-1 to TRBJ2-3; TRBD2 is a possible D gene (6 bases). Germline V lookup: CDR1 MGHDK, CDR2 SYGVNS. The CDR3 consists of 13 residues. Trimming shortened V by 3 bases and J by 10 bases, and 14 bases separated the two germline ends. The CDR3 DNA sequence: TGTGCCAGCAGTGAGGAGACTAGTTTGGCGCAGTATTTT. Translated, it gives CASSEETSLAQYF.

The table lists this clone with a few counts. The chain carries TRBV5-1 and TRBJ1-1; possibly TRBD1 for D (5 bases). V was trimmed by 0 bases and J by 5 bases, leaving 8 bases between them. Germline assignment: CDR1 SGHRS and CDR2 YFSETQ. The length of the CDR3 is 13 residues. The CDR3 spells CASSLGGETEAFF. The CDR3 coding sequence is TGCGCCAGCAGCTTGGGAGGGGAAACTGAAGCTTTCTTT.

The chain employs TRBV2 and TRBJ2-1; TRBD2 agrees at 10 bases. V lost 5 bases, J lost 4 bases, and 5 bases stayed unmatched. The CDR3 runs 15 residues. Germline V lookup: CDR1 SNHLY, CDR2 FYNNEI. The CDR3 region has the DNA TGTGCCAGCAGTCCCGAGCGGGAGGGATACAATGAGCAGTTCTTC. Translating gives CASSPEREGYNEQFF.

This clone showed up many times. V usage is TRBV6-1 and J usage is TRBJ2-4; 7 bases are shared with TRBD1. The J segment lost 5 bases and the V segment lost 5 bases, leaving 3 bases of the junction unmatched. Germline CDR1 is MNHNS and CDR2 is SASEGT. The CDR3 has 13 amino acids. CDR3 region: CASSRDRENIQYF. The CDR3 DNA is TGTGCCAGCAGTCGGGACAGAGAAAACATTCAGTACTTC.

This clone was observed a handful of times. In the same sample, other DNA sequences code for this CDR3. This chain links TRBV6-6 with TRBJ2-5; D is unresolved. CDR1 is MNHNY and CDR2 is SVGAGI in the germline V gene (reference sequence). The CDR3 spans 12 residues. V lost 0 bases and J 5 bases, leaving 4 bases between the germline ends. The CDR3 sequence is CASSYSTETQYF. The CDR3 bases are TGTGCCAGCAGTTACTCGACTGAGACCCAGTACTTC.

This clone occurred a few times. The chain links TRBV7-9 to TRBJ2-1; 11 bases are shared with TRBD2. The CDR3 is 16 residues long. The germline CDR1 and CDR2 sequences are SEHNR and FQNEAQ (reference sequence). CDR3 region: CAWSSSGRILGNEQFF. The CDR3 nucleotides read TGTGCGTGGAGCTCTAGCGGGAGGATTCTTGGGAATGAGCAGTTCTTC.

The chain links TRBV4-3 to TRBJ1-1, with 8 bases that match TRBD1. The germline V gene has CDR1 LGHNA and CDR2 YSLEER. The length of the CDR3 is 15 residues. J was trimmed by 0 bases and V by 1 base; bases with no gene match: 1. CDR3 in amino acids: CASSQGDRMNTEAFF. CDR3 bases: TGCGCCAGCAGCCAAGGGGACAGGATGAACACTGAAGCTTTCTTT.

This clone appeared a single time. This sequence joins TRBV2 and TRBJ2-6, with D hard to call. V was cut by 8 bases and J by 0 bases, with 20 bases left in between. CDR1 is SNHLY and CDR2 is FYNNEI in the germline V gene. The CDR3 runs to 18 residues. This chain's CDR3 is CASLLRVGINSGANVLTF. CDR3 DNA: TGTGCCAGCCTCCTTCGGGTTGGGATTAACTCTGGGGCCAACGTCCTGACTTTC.